This T cell receptor beta chain is from a study of blood T cell repertoires in COVID-19. The wider study: Material from acute and convalescent COVID-19 was sourced from the United States, Italy and Spain. Sources were T cells, B-cell-depleted T cells, or PBMCs; the material itself was cDNA or gDNA.

In the original analysis: Reference gene primer amplification gave nucleated cell count estimates. Libraries were prepared by immunoSEQ multiplex PCR; TCRdb keeps only in-frame clonotypes and omits some of them. Clonal size and the V and J genes are those of that table, whereas D and trimming came from the DNA. The data show about 92,000 clones, with 85% seen just once and roughly 40% held by the top ten. There are 12 residues in the CDR3. This TCR came from a man older than 75 with acute or convalescent COVID-19. This chain connects TRBV21-1 to TRBJ1-1; TRBD1 is the table's D call, not checked against the DNA. TRBV21-1 is labeled a pseudogene. The specimen was peripheral blood. CDR3 DNA sequence: TGTGCCAGCAGGCCAGTGAACACTGAAGCTTTCTTT. This sequence encodes CASRPVNTEAFF.